These T cell receptor beta chains were read from a single sample in a study of T cell responses to AZD1222 COVID-19 vaccine. This table comes from immunoSEQ multiplex PCR, and its TCRdb copy is limited to in-frame clones, with some not included. The sample includes tens of thousands of clones, about 85% of them seen just once. Source: peripheral blood, taken on day 0 of AZD1222 vaccination. The receptors derive from an adult in good health. Each CDR3 is given with its conserved first and last residue. Each record gives: V gene, clone size, J gene, CDR3 length, D gene, CDR3 DNA, CDR3 protein. D genes are given only for firm matches. Some rows mark clone size as missing; the rest say once, few, many or name a class of expanded clone.

>TRBV5-5|NA|TRBJ1-3|16|TRBD1
TGTGCCAGCAGCTTTTCACAGGGGGCATCAGGAAACACCATATATTTT
CASSFSQGASGNTIYF
>TRBV5-8|NA|TRBJ2-2|14|TRBD2
TGTGCCAGCAGCCCGGTGGGAAGGCGCGGGGGGCTGTTTTTT
CASSPVGRRGGLFF
>TRBV7-2|NA|TRBJ2-3|11|NA
TGTGCCAGCAGCTTCACAGATACGCAGTATTTT
CASSFTDTQYF
>TRBV18|NA|TRBJ1-4|14|TRBD1
TGTGCCAGCTCACCACGACAGGGACAGGAAAAACTGTTTTTT
CASSPRQGQEKLFF
>TRBV19|NA|TRBJ2-2|14|TRBD1
TGTGCCACTAAGGGGGACAGGGGTCCCGGGGAGCTGTTTTTT
CATKGDRGPGELFF
>TRBV5-1|NA|TRBJ1-4|16|TRBD1
TGCGCCAGCAGTATGGGTTTGGGACAGGCTAATGAAAAACTGTTTTTT
CASSMGLGQANEKLFF
>TRBV5-1|NA|TRBJ2-5|14|NA
TGCGCCAGCAGCCCGGGCGGGGCGGGAGAGACCCAGTACTTC
CASSPGGAGETQYF
>TRBV30|once|TRBJ1-6|13|NA
TGTGCCTGGAGTCAGGGGAGAGATTCACCCCTCCACTTT
CAWSQGRDSPLHF
>TRBV6-5|NA|TRBJ1-4|15|NA
TGTGCCAGCAGTTACAACAGCTTTTTAAATGAAAAACTGTTTTTT
CASSYNSFLNEKLFF
>TRBV7-9|NA|TRBJ1-3|16|NA
TGTGCCAGCAGCTTAATTTCTAGGGTCTCTGGAAACACCATATATTTT
CASSLISRVSGNTIYF
>TRBV11-2|NA|TRBJ1-5|14|TRBD1
TGTGCCAGCAGCCCGACAGGGCCCAATCAGCCCCAGCATTTT
CASSPTGPNQPQHF
>TRBV28|NA|TRBJ2-5|15|NA
TGTGCCAGCAGTTCGGGCTCGACTGGGTGGGAGACCCAGTACTTC
CASSSGSTGWETQYF
>TRBV19|NA|TRBJ1-4|12|NA
TGTGCCAGTGGACCTCGGGGGGAAAAACTGTTTTTT
CASGPRGEKLFF
>TRBV19|NA|TRBJ1-1|14|NA
TGTGCCAGTAGGAGAAATGGCTTGAACACTGAAGCTTTCTTT
CASRRNGLNTEAFF
>TRBV6-7|few|TRBJ1-5|12|NA
TGTGCCAGCACTCGCCTTAGACGGCCCCAGCATTTT
CASTRLRRPQHF
>TRBV28|NA|TRBJ1-2|13|TRBD1
TGTGCCAGCAGTCGACAGGGGGGCTATGGCTACACCTTC
CASSRQGGYGYTF
>TRBV6-6|NA|TRBJ1-3|15|NA
TGTGCCAGCAGTTACGGGAGCATGTCTGGAAACACCATATATTTT
CASSYGSMSGNTIYF
>TRBV19|NA|TRBJ2-7|15|TRBD1
TGTGCCAGTAGTATTGGAAGGGACAGGAGGTACGAGCAGTACTTC
CASSIGRDRRYEQYF
>TRBV28|NA|TRBJ2-7|14|TRBD2
TGTGCCAGCACCCTTAGCGGGGGGGGTTACGAGCAGTACTTC
CASTLSGGGYEQYF
>TRBV5-6|NA|TRBJ1-4|14|NA
TGTGCCAGCAGCTTGCAGGGGTTCGAGGAAAAACTGTTTTTT
CASSLQGFEEKLFF
>TRBV27|once|TRBJ1-6|16|NA
TGTGCCAGCAGTTTATCGAGCCAGGTCTATAATTCACCCCTCCACTTT
CASSLSSQVYNSPLHF
>TRBV7-6|NA|TRBJ1-6|16|NA
TGTGCCAGCAGCTTGGAAGTGGAACCCCGTAATTCACCCCTCCACTTT
CASSLEVEPRNSPLHF
>TRBV24-1|NA|TRBJ2-1|14|TRBD1
TGTGCCACCAGTGACAGGACAGGGTACAATGAGCAGTTCTTC
CATSDRTGYNEQFF
>TRBV7-9|once|TRBJ1-1|14|NA
TGTGCCAGCAGCCCCAGGGATATGAACACTGAAGCTTTCTTT
CASSPRDMNTEAFF
>TRBV21-1|NA|TRBJ1-1|14|NA
TGTGCCAGCAGCAAAGAAGGGGGGAACACTGAAGCTTTCTTT
CASSKEGGNTEAFF
>TRBV12-3/TRBV12-4|NA|TRBJ1-2|12|NA
TGTGCCAGCAGTCCGCACACCGGGGGCTACACCTTC
CASSPHTGGYTF
>TRBV6-6|NA|TRBJ1-6|15|NA
TGTGCCAGCAGTTATGGACAGCCAGATAATTCACCCCTCCACTTT
CASSYGQPDNSPLHF
>TRBV5-1|once|TRBJ2-1|16|NA
TGCGCCAGCAGCTTGGCCCGGCAGAGTCCCTACAATGAGCAGTTCTTC
CASSLARQSPYNEQFF
>TRBV19|NA|TRBJ1-1|16|NA
TGTGCCAGTAGTGGATTATTCGCGCTCATGAACACTGAAGCTTTCTTT
CASSGLFALMNTEAFF
>TRBV14|NA|TRBJ2-2|13|NA
TGTGCCAGCAGCCAAGTTTGGACCGGGGAGCTGTTTTTT
CASSQVWTGELFF
>TRBV7-2|NA|TRBJ1-6|15|NA
TGTGCCAGCAGCTTTTCAGGGTTAGATAATTCACCCCTCCACTTT
CASSFSGLDNSPLHF
>TRBV3-1/TRBV3-2|NA|TRBJ2-5|16|NA
TGTGCCAGCAGCCAAGATGGGGGCGGGAGCGGGAAGACCCAGTACTTC
CASSQDGGGSGKTQYF
>TRBV5-1|NA|TRBJ2-1|14|TRBD1
TGCGCCAGCACCCCCGCTGGACAGGGGCATGAGCAGTTCTTC
CASTPAGQGHEQFF
>TRBV28|NA|TRBJ2-5|17|NA
TGTGCCAGCAGGACTCTGGGGGCATTAGCGCCAGAAGAGACCCAGTACTTC
CASRTLGALAPEETQYF
>TRBV27|NA|TRBJ1-4|16|NA
TGTGCCAGCAGTTTCCCGGGGGGTTGGACTAATGAAAAACTGTTTTTT
CASSFPGGWTNEKLFF
>TRBV18|NA|TRBJ1-3|17|NA
TGTGCCAGCTCCCCCCCGGCAGGATTGCTCTCTGGAAACACCATATATTTT
CASSPPAGLLSGNTIYF
>TRBV7-6|few|TRBJ1-3|16|NA
TGTGCCAGCAGCTCCCTGGGGAGTAACTCTGGAAACACCATATATTTT
CASSSLGSNSGNTIYF
>TRBV7-2|once|TRBJ1-6|17|NA
TGTGCCAGCAGCTTAGGGGGGGGACCAGGGTTAGGGTCACCCCTCCACTTT
CASSLGGGPGLGSPLHF
>TRBV10-3|once|TRBJ1-3|13|NA
TGTGCCATCAGTGGGGTCGGCAGAAACACCATATATTTT
CAISGVGRNTIYF
>TRBV27|NA|TRBJ1-1|14|NA
TGTGCCAGCAGTTTGTATCAGCGGAACACTGAAGCTTTCTTT
CASSLYQRNTEAFF
>TRBV5-1|NA|TRBJ1-2|16|NA
TGCGCCAGCAGCTTCGCCCACCGGTCAGGTGATTATGGCTACACCTTC
CASSFAHRSGDYGYTF
>TRBV20-1|NA|TRBJ1-5|13|NA
TGCAGTGCTAGTTGGGCAGGGGAAGGACCCCAGCATTTT
CSASWAGEGPQHF
>TRBV24-1|NA|TRBJ1-6|13|NA
TGTGCCACCAGTGAGGCGGGGAATTCACCCCTCCACTTT
CATSEAGNSPLHF
>TRBV7-9|NA|TRBJ1-1|14|NA
TGTGCCAGCAGCTTCCTGGACACGAACACTGAAGCTTTCTTT
CASSFLDTNTEAFF
>TRBV30|NA|TRBJ1-6|15|NA
TGTGCCTGGGTATCGGGGGGCAACTATAATTCACCCCTCCACTTT
CAWVSGGNYNSPLHF
>TRBV28|NA|TRBJ1-2|12|NA
TGTGCCACGCGGGAGAGTAACTATGGCTACACCTTC
CATRESNYGYTF
>TRBV4-1|NA|TRBJ2-6|19|TRBD1
TGCGCCAGCAGCCAAGAATGGGACAGGGGCTTAACTGGGGCCAACGTCCTGACTTTC
CASSQEWDRGLTGANVLTF
>TRBV5-1|NA|TRBJ2-7|17|TRBD2
TGCGCCAGCAGCTTGGGGGAGACTAGCGGTTCCCCGGGCGAGCAGTACTTC
CASSLGETSGSPGEQYF
>TRBV7-9|once|TRBJ2-4|15|NA
TGTGCCAGCAGCTTATCCTGGGGACCCAAAAACATTCAGTACTTC
CASSLSWGPKNIQYF
>TRBV4-2|few|TRBJ2-5|15|NA
TGTGCCAGCAGCCAGAAATTCGGGGGTCAAGAGACCCAGTACTTC
CASSQKFGGQETQYF
>TRBV29-1|NA|TRBJ1-2|14|NA
TGCAGCGTCCCAAATCCCGGGAGAAGATATGGCTACACCTTC
CSVPNPGRRYGYTF
>TRBV30|NA|TRBJ1-2|15|NA
TGTGCCTGCCCCATAGAAGGGTATTATGCTATGAGCTACACCTTC
CACPIEGYYAMSYTF
>TRBV6-1|few|TRBJ1-1|12|NA
TGTGCCAGCAGTGAATATAACCCGGGGGCTTTCTTT
CASSEYNPGAFF
>TRBV7-8|NA|TRBJ1-4|15|NA
TGTGCCAGCAGTCTCGGCCCCGGGACAAGGGGAAAACTGTTTTTT
CASSLGPGTRGKLFF
>TRBV27|NA|TRBJ1-2|11|NA
TGTGCCAGCAGTGAAGGGTACGGCTACACCTTC
CASSEGYGYTF
>TRBV19|NA|TRBJ2-1|13|NA
TGTGCCAGTAGTATGGGCAGCAACAATGAGCAGTTCTTC
CASSMGSNNEQFF
>TRBV4-3|NA|TRBJ2-1|13|NA
TGCGCCAGCAGCCAAGAGGGGTTTCGGGAGCAGTTCTTC
CASSQEGFREQFF
>TRBV10-1|few|TRBJ1-1|13|NA
TGCGCCAGCAGTGAGTCCGCCATCTCTGAAGCTTTCTTT
CASSESAISEAFF